This TCR beta chain is from a study of blood T cells in healthy people across ages. PCR was performed a second time for about 6 to 12 cycles using a sample-barcoded 5' primer and a J-beta primer mix. TCRdb re-called the 5' RACE reads through MiXCR, storing one row per CDR3 protein. The sample includes about 800,000 distinct CDR3 sequences, 20% to 25% of them seen just once. J gave up 1 base and V 0 bases, and 10 bases lay outside the gene matches. Germline V CDR1 and CDR2: DFQATT, SNEGSKA (reference sequence). The CDR3 runs to 17 residues. This clonotype has a count of ten or more. These same data were also listed under a study on T cells of mothers and their children. Turning to that study: The authors used all extracted RNA for cDNA synthesis, at roughly 1.5 ug per 15 ul.

The sequenced sample consisted of blood. V and J are TRBV20-1 and TRBJ2-5; 8 bases align to TRBD2. The receptor was derived from a boy under 18 in good health. This CDR3 reads CSARDTPGLVTQETQYF. CDR3 bases: TGCAGTGCTAGAGATACCCCGGGACTAGTCACCCAAGAGACCCAGTACTTC.